This entry lists 32 T cell receptor beta chains sequenced from one sample in a study of CD8+ T cells in alopecia areata. Once RNA had been extracted, it was reverse transcribed into cDNA to act as the sequencing template. Sequenced by immunoSEQ multiplex PCR; TCRdb stores in-frame clones only, minus some. The table records around 190,000 clones, just over 55% of them present only once. The sequenced sample was CD8+ T cells sorted from blood. The source of these receptors is a human donor in good health.

The V call is TRBV30, the J call TRBJ2-7; tentative D call: TRBD2 (6 bases). Germline CDR1 reads GTSNPN; CDR2 reads SVGIG (reference sequence). This CDR3 has 14 residues. Between the trimmed V and J ends, which lost 3 bases and 2 bases, there was a span of 14 bases. The CDR3 bases are TGTGCCTGGAGCCCCTCCGGGGGAGCCTACGAGCAGTACTTC. This gives the protein CAWSPSGGAYEQYF.

The J gene is TRBJ1-5, the V gene TRBV7-8; D unresolved. Germline V lookup: CDR1 SGHVS, CDR2 FQNEAQ. Trimming left V 3 bases short and J 1 base short, with 7 bases between. The CDR3 has 14 residues. The chain's CDR3 is CASSFGPSNQPQHF. The CDR3 DNA sequence: TGTGCCAGCAGCTTTGGACCGAGCAATCAGCCCCAGCATTTT.

The J gene is TRBJ2-3, the V gene TRBV11-2; 10 bases agree with TRBD2. This CDR3 spans 15 amino acids. V lost 0 bases to trimming and J lost 4 bases; unmatched junction nucleotides: 1. Per the germline V gene, CDR1 is SGHAT and CDR2 is FQNNGV. For the CDR3, the DNA is TGTGCCAGCAGCTTAGAGGGGACTAGCGCAGATACGCAGTATTTT. It specifies CASSLEGTSADTQYF. The full variable domain, with the rest looked up from reference TRBV11-2 and TRBJ2-3, is EAGVAQSPRYKIIEKRQSVAFWCNPISGHATLYWYQQILGQGPKLLIQFQNNGVVDDSQLPKDRFSAERLKGVDSTLKIQPAKLEDSAVYLCASSLEGTSADTQYFGPGTRLTVL.

V gene TRBV5-6 combines with J gene TRBJ1-2; no clear D gene. Germline CDR1 and CDR2: SGHDT and YYEEEE. Trimming removed 2 bases at V and 9 bases at J, with 17 bases between. The CDR3 is made up of 14 amino acids. The CDR3 protein is CASSLGAVPRSYTF. The CDR3 bases are TGTGCCAGCAGCTTAGGTGCAGTCCCTAGGAGCTACACCTTC.

The rearrangement uses TRBV4-1 and TRBJ2-5, with a weak D call TRBD2 (5 bases). The germline V gene has CDR1 MGHRA and CDR2 YSYEKL. The CDR3 covers 15 residues. The V end was cut by 2 bases, the J end by 1 base, with 11 bases between. This chain's CDR3 is CASSQLSGPQETQYF. For the CDR3, the DNA is TGCGCCAGCAGCCAACTAAGCGGTCCCCAAGAGACCCAGTACTTC.

The chain uses TRBV5-1 and TRBJ2-3; 7 positions agree with TRBD1. CDR1 is SGHRS, CDR2 YFSETQ, per germline. The CDR3 runs to 15 residues. The junction had 6 bases not matched to a gene; V was cut back by 0 bases and J by 5 bases. The CDR3 DNA is TGCGCCAGCAGCTTGGAACAGGGGTATAGAGATACGCAGTATTTT. This translates into CASSLEQGYRDTQYF.

The V gene is TRBV6-1, the J gene TRBJ2-5; TRBD1 aligns across 8 bases. Germline assignment: CDR1 MNHNS and CDR2 SASEGT. V trimming: 8 bases; J trimming: 5 bases; junction bases outside the gene matches: 7. The CDR3 spans 13 residues. In DNA, the CDR3 is TGTGCCAGCTCAGGACAGGGCGGGGAGACCCAGTACTTC. Protein: CASSGQGGETQYF.

The V and J genes are TRBV7-9 and TRBJ1-1; D may be TRBD1 (5 bases). V was trimmed by 4 bases and J by 1 base, leaving 10 bases between them. This CDR3 has 14 amino acids. The germline CDR1 and CDR2 sequences are SEHNR and FQNEAQ (reference sequence). This chain's CDR3 is CASSSGTENTEAFF. CDR3 DNA: TGTGCCAGCAGCTCCGGGACGGAGAACACTGAAGCTTTCTTT.

J is TRBJ2-7 and V is TRBV15; D gene ambiguous. Trimming took 5 bases from V and 2 from J, leaving 10 bases between them. Germline lookup yields CDR1 LNHNV and CDR2 YYDKDF (reference sequence). The CDR3 runs 13 residues. The CDR3 sequence: CATSWTVAYEQYF. The CDR3 nucleotides read TGTGCCACCAGCTGGACGGTCGCCTACGAGCAGTACTTC.

The rearrangement joins TRBV6-6 to TRBJ1-1; TRBD1 matches at 8 bases. CDR1 is MNHNY, CDR2 SVGAGI, per germline (reference sequence). The length of the CDR3 is 14 residues. V lost 2 bases to trimming and J lost 5 bases; unmatched junction nucleotides: 4. The CDR3 protein is CASSYQGAKTEAFF. The CDR3 DNA is TGTGCCAGCAGTTACCAGGGGGCAAAGACTGAAGCTTTCTTT.

This sequence joins TRBV29-1 and TRBJ2-3, with 9 nucleotides matching TRBD2. Trimming removed 4 bases from V and 0 bases from J; junction bases left unmatched: 14. CDR1 SQVTM and CDR2 ANQGSEA come from the germline V gene. CDR3 length: 18 amino acids. The CDR3 spells CSVVGLAGFLSSTDTQYF. Here the CDR3 DNA reads TGCAGCGTTGTTGGGCTAGCGGGGTTCCTCTCTAGCACAGATACGCAGTATTTT.

The chain uses TRBV5-5 and TRBJ1-6; 11 bases map to TRBD1. V dropped 3 bases and J dropped 9; count of bases not matched to a gene: 5. Germline V gene lookup returns CDR1 SGHKS and CDR2 YYEKEE (reference sequence). CDR3 length: 15 amino acids. CDR3 nucleotide sequence: TGTGCCAGCAGCTGGACAGGGGGCGAAACTTCACCCCTCCACTTT. Translated: CASSWTGGETSPLHF.

The gene calls are TRBV7-9 and TRBJ2-3; D is unclear. This CDR3 comprises 15 residues. From germline, CDR1 is SEHNR and CDR2 FQNEAQ (reference sequence). V dropped 4 bases and J dropped 2 bases, with 13 bases sitting between them. DNA of the CDR3: TGTGCCAGCAGCTCCACGGAACAGTTCACAGATACGCAGTATTTT. It yields the protein CASSSTEQFTDTQYF.

This clone was seen more than once but under ten times. V is TRBV30 and J is TRBJ1-2; no clear D. The CDR3 length is 13 residues. The V and J ends lost 2 bases and 6 bases respectively, with 13 bases between them. Germline V gives CDR1 GTSNPN, CDR2 SVGIG (reference sequence). CDR3 residues: CAWSSVQVDGYTF. The DNA of the CDR3 is TGTGCCTGGAGTTCCGTCCAGGTAGATGGCTACACCTTC.

The V gene is TRBV27, the J gene TRBJ2-3; weak D call: TRBD1 (5 bases). Germline V gene data show CDR1 as MNHEY and CDR2 as SMNVEV (reference sequence). Deletions cut 4 bases from V and 4 bases from J, with 12 bases between. The CDR3 is made up of 14 amino acids. CDR3 nucleotide sequence: TGTGCCAGCAGTTACATGCAGGGCGCAGATACGCAGTATTTT. Encoded protein: CASSYMQGADTQYF.

Only a few counts were recorded for this clone. The rearrangement uses TRBV6-5 and TRBJ1-2, with 10 nucleotides matching TRBD1. This CDR3 comprises 15 residues. CDR1 is MNHEY and CDR2 is SVGAGI in the germline V gene. With 2 bases clipped from V and 1 base from J, the junction kept 1 base outside the gene matches. The CDR3 DNA is TGTGCCAGCAGTTACCGGACAGGGGGTAACTATGGCTACACCTTC. This translates into CASSYRTGGNYGYTF.

The genes are TRBV18 and TRBJ1-2; TRBD1 matches at 8 bases. Germline V CDR1 and CDR2: KGHSH, LQKENI. V was pared by 4 bases and J by 3 bases, with 4 bases of the junction left unmatched. The length of the CDR3 is 14 residues. Here the CDR3 reads CASSRPGQDYGYTF. DNA for the CDR3: TGTGCCAGCTCACGACCGGGACAGGACTATGGCTACACCTTC.

This clone was counted between two and nine times. The V and J genes are TRBV9 and TRBJ2-1; D is perhaps TRBD2 (5 bases). Trimming pared 4 bases from V and 6 bases from J, leaving 14 bases between. The CDR3 runs to 14 residues. CDR1 is SGDLS and CDR2 is YYNGEE in the germline V gene. The DNA for the CDR3 is TGTGCCAGCAGCCCATACAGCGGCTTCAATGAGCAGTTCTTC. Protein sequence: CASSPYSGFNEQFF.

V gene TRBV9 combines with J gene TRBJ2-5, with 7 bases lining up with TRBD1. This CDR3 is 15 amino acids long. Per germline, CDR1 SGDLS and CDR2 YYNGEE. Unmatched junction bases numbered 10, after V lost 4 bases and J lost 4 bases. CDR3 loop: CASSLRQGSGETQYF. The CDR3, as DNA: TGTGCCAGCAGCCTCCGACAGGGCAGTGGAGAGACCCAGTACTTC.

This clone has more than one count but fewer than ten. This rearrangement joins TRBV7-8 to TRBJ1-4; D is perhaps TRBD1 (5 bases). The CDR3 spans 15 residues. V gave up 5 bases and J gave up 6 bases, with 16 bases separating them. Germline CDR1 is SGHVS and CDR2 is FQNEAQ. CDR3 in amino acids: CASSPEVQTDEKLFF. CDR3 coding DNA: TGTGCCAGCAGCCCAGAGGTCCAGACAGATGAAAAACTGTTTTTT.

The J gene is TRBJ2-3, the V gene TRBV5-6; 13 bases map to TRBD2. Germline lookup yields CDR1 SGHDT and CDR2 YYEEEE. The CDR3 totals 16 residues. With V trimmed by 3 bases and J by 1 base, 2 bases remained unmatched. The CDR3 DNA follows: TGTGCCAGCAGCTCGGGACTAGCGGGGCGCACAGATACGCAGTATTTT. Its translation is CASSSGLAGRTDTQYF.

This clone was seen a handful of times. This rearrangement joins TRBV30 to TRBJ2-1, with D tentatively TRBD1 (7 bases). Germline CDR1 is GTSNPN and CDR2 is SVGIG (reference sequence). V lost 7 bases and J 7 bases, leaving 11 bases between the germline ends. CDR3 length: 11 residues. DNA of the CDR3: TGTGCCTACGCAGGGGGGAATGAGCAGTTCTTC. Translation: CAYAGGNEQFF.

The CDR3 bases are TGTGCCAGCAGCTTGGGTGGACAGAGGCAGTTCTTC. It codes for CASSLGGQRQFF. The chain has TRBV5-4 and TRBJ2-1; TRBD1 is a possible D gene (6 bases). Trimming stripped 0 bases from V and 12 bases from J, with 10 bases between. In germline, CDR1 is SGHNT, CDR2 YYREEE (reference sequence). The CDR3 covers 12 residues. The full variable domain, its missing parts supplied by reference TRBV5-4 and TRBJ2-1, is ETGVTQSPTHLIKTRGQQVTLRCSSQSGHNTVSWYQQALGQGPQFIFQYYREEENGRGNFPPRFSGLQFPNYSSELNVNALELDDSALYLCASSLGGQRQFFGPGTRLTVL.

This clone was seen a handful of times. For the CDR3, the DNA is TGCAGCGTTGACCCAGGGGAAGCCTATGGCTACACCTTC. Its protein is CSVDPGEAYGYTF. This chain links TRBV29-1 with TRBJ1-2; D is possibly TRBD1 (6 bases). V lost 3 bases and J lost 4, with 12 bases in between. The CDR3 length is 13 residues. CDR1 and CDR2 from the germline V gene are SQVTM and ANQGSEA.

V is TRBV29-1 and J is TRBJ2-7; D remains unclear. Germline-derived CDR1 and CDR2 are SQVTM and ANQGSEA. V was shortened by 4 bases and J by 1 base, with 8 bases between the two germline ends. This CDR3 comprises 12 residues. The CDR3 nucleotides are TGCAGCGTTGGGTCGGGTTCCTACGAGCAGTACTTC. This gives the protein CSVGSGSYEQYF.

The chain employs TRBV6-1 and TRBJ2-7; no clear D gene. Germline values: CDR1 MNHNS, CDR2 SASEGT. CDR3 length: 13 residues. V was trimmed by 4 bases and J by 6 bases, leaving 13 bases between them. Written as DNA, the CDR3 is TGTGCCAGCAGTGGTCCCCTGTGGTTCGAGCAGTACTTC. The encoded protein is CASSGPLWFEQYF.

The gene calls are TRBV29-1 and TRBJ2-6; weak D call: TRBD2 (6 bases). CDR3 length: 14 amino acids. V lost 6 bases to trimming and J lost 4 bases, with 13 bases between them. CDR1 is SQVTM and CDR2 is ANQGSEA in the germline V gene. The CDR3, as DNA: TGCAGCGTGGGGGGAGGATCCGGGGCCAACGTCCTGACTTTC. This encodes CSVGGGSGANVLTF. The full variable domain, in which reference TRBV29-1 and TRBJ2-6 provide the parts outside the CDR3, is SAVISQKPSRDICQRGTSLTIQCQVDSQVTMMFWYRQQPGQSLTLIATANQGSEATYESGFVIDKFPISRPNLTFSTLTVSNMSPEDSSIYLCSVGGGSGANVLTFGAGSRLTVL.

This chain connects TRBV9 to TRBJ2-4, with D perhaps TRBD1 or TRBD2 (6 bases each). Trimming left V 4 bases short and J 6 bases short, with 17 bases between. Germline CDR1 reads SGDLS; CDR2 reads YYNGEE. The length of the CDR3 is 15 residues. DNA for the CDR3: TGTGCCAGCAGCCCCGGACCCGGGGGCAGAAACATTCAGTACTTC. Protein sequence: CASSPGPGGRNIQYF.

The chain links TRBV6-5 to TRBJ2-1; 8 bases are shared with TRBD2. The germline V gene encodes CDR1 MNHEY and CDR2 SVGAGI. There are 15 residues in the CDR3. V lost 10 bases and J lost 0; bases outside the gene matches: 8. The CDR3 nucleotides are TGTGCCATCGCAGCGGGGGATATCTCCTACAATGAGCAGTTCTTC. Translating gives CAIAAGDISYNEQFF.

In its sample, this clone was seen a few times. The chain recombines TRBV19 with TRBJ2-1; D unresolved. V was clipped by 1 base and J by 3 bases, with 7 bases between them. The CDR3 runs to 14 residues. CDR1 LNHDA and CDR2 SQIVND come from the germline V gene (reference sequence). The CDR3, as DNA: TGTGCCAGTAGTATAGCTTGGCTCTACAATGAGCAGTTCTTC. Protein: CASSIAWLYNEQFF. Full variable domain (rest looked up from reference TRBV19 and TRBJ2-1): DGGITQSPKYLFRKEGQNVTLSCEQNLNHDAMYWYRQDPGQGLRLIYYSQIVNDFQKGDIAEGYSVSREKKESFPLTVTSAQKNPTAFYLCASSIAWLYNEQFFGPGTRLTVL.

V gene TRBV6-6 combines with J gene TRBJ1-5; D gene uncertain. The germline V and J ends were trimmed by 7 bases and 1 base, with 8 bases remaining between them. This CDR3 spans 13 amino acids. From germline, CDR1 is MNHNY and CDR2 SVGAGI (reference sequence). The CDR3: CASTGQSNQPQHF. In DNA, the CDR3 is TGTGCCAGCACTGGCCAGAGCAATCAGCCCCAGCATTTT.

This sequence joins TRBV5-6 and TRBJ1-2; TRBD1 agrees at 8 bases. Germline CDR1 reads SGHDT; CDR2 reads YYEEEE. The CDR3 runs to 14 residues. The V gene end was trimmed by 4 bases and the J gene end by 6 bases; junction bases not matched to a gene: 8. Here the CDR3 DNA reads TGTGCCAGCAGCCGACTGACAGGGGCGGATGGCTACACCTTC. Translating it yields CASSRLTGADGYTF.